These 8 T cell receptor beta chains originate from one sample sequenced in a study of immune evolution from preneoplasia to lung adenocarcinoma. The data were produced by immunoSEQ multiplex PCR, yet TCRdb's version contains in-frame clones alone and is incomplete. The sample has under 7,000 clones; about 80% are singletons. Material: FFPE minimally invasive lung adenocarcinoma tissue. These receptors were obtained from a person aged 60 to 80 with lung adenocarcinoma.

The CDR3 loop reads CASSPTGRPEKLFF. For the CDR3, the DNA is TGTGCCAGCAGCCCAACGGGACGACCTGAAAAACTGTTTTTT. This sequence joins TRBV5-6 and TRBJ1-4; possibly TRBD1 for D (5 bases). V lost 4 bases and J lost 7, with 14 bases in between. The CDR3 spans 14 residues. CDR1 and CDR2 from the germline V gene are SGHDT and YYEEEE.

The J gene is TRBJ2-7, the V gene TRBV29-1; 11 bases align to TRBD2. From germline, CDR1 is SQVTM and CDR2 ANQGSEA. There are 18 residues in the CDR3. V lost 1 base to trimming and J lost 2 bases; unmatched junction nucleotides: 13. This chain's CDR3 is CSVEAPSGRSLPPYEQYF. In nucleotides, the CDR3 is TGCAGCGTTGAAGCGCCTAGCGGGAGGTCTCTTCCTCCCTACGAGCAGTACTTC.

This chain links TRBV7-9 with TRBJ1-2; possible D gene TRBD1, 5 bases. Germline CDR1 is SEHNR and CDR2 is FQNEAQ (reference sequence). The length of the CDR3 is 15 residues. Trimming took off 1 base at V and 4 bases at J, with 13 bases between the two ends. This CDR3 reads CASSLEGHNVYGYTF. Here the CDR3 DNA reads TGTGCCAGCAGCTTAGAAGGACACAATGTCTATGGCTACACCTTC.

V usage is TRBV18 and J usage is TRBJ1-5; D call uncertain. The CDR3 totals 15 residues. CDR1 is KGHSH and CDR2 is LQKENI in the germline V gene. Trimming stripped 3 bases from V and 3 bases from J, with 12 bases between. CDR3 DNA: TGTGCCAGCTCACCCCTGGGAGGTATCAATCAGCCCCAGCATTTT. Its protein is CASSPLGGINQPQHF.

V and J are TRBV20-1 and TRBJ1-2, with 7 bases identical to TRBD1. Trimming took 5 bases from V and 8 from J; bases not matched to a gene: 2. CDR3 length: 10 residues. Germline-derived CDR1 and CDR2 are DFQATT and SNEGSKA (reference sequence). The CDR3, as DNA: TGCAGTGCTCAGGGGGGCGGCTACACCTTC. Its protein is CSAQGGGYTF.

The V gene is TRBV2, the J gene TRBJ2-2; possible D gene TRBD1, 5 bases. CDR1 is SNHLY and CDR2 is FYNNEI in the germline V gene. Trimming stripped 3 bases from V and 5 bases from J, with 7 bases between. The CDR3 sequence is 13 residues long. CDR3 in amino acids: CASSDQGTGELFF. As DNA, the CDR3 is TGTGCCAGCAGTGATCAGGGTACCGGGGAGCTGTTTTTT.

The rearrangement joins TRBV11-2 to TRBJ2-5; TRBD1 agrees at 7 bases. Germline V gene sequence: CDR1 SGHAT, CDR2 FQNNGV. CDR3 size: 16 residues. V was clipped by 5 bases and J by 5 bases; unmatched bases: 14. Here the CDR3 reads CASSPPTGMGWETQYF. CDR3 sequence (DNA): TGTGCCAGCAGCCCCCCGACAGGGATGGGTTGGGAGACCCAGTACTTC.

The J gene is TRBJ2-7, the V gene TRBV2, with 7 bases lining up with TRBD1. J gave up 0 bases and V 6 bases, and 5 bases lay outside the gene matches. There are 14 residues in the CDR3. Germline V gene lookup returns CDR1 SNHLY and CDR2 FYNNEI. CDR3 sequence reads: CASSLGQASYEQYF. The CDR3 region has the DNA TGTGCCAGCAGCCTCGGACAGGCCTCCTACGAGCAGTACTTC.